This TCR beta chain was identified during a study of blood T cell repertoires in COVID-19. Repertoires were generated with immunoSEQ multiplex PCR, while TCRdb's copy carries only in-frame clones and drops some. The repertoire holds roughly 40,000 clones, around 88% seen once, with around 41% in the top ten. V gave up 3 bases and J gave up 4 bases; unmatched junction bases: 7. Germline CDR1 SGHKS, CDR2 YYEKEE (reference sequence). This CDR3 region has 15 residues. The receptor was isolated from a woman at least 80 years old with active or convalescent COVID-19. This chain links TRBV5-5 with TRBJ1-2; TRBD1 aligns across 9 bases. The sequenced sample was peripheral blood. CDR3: CASSSTQQGAYGYTF. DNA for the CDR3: TGTGCCAGCAGCTCGACGCAACAGGGGGCCTATGGCTACACCTTC.